This T cell receptor (beta chain) is from a study of OX40 agonist ivuxolimab in advanced cancers. Study context: A male proportion of about 84% was recorded, with mean age approximately 56 years and range about 20 to 85. Study-level results: In CD8+ T cells, expanded clones were on average more numerous than in CD4+. No determination was made of the antigen specificity of the expanded peripheral T cells. Also present in some nonresponders was a low level of normalized T-cell clonal expansion.

Repertoires were generated with immunoSEQ multiplex PCR, while TCRdb's copy carries only in-frame clones and drops some. The data show roughly 80,000 clones, about 86% seen once. Details on this clone: What it binds is unknown.

Between the trimmed V and J ends, which lost 4 bases and 0 bases, there was a span of 13 bases. The CDR3 has 16 residues. Germline V gives CDR1 SNHLY, CDR2 FYNNEI. The clonotype comes from an adult with an advanced solid tumor such as melanoma, head and neck, liver or kidney cancer. The V call is TRBV2, the J call TRBJ1-3; D ambiguous. This specimen was CD4+ or CD8+ T cells sorted from blood, taken in a trial of the OX40 agonist ivuxolimab. Here the CDR3 DNA reads TGTGCCAGCAGTGTCGAAGGACTGAGCTCTGGAAACACCATATATTTT. Protein sequence: CASSVEGLSSGNTIYF.